The clone carrying this TCR beta chain was found a few times. Single viable CD3+CD4+CD8-CD45RO+ cells were sorted as the memory CD4+ T cells. Only in-frame clones appear in the TCRdb table, and some are missing; sequencing was by immunoSEQ multiplex PCR. The table shows just over 25,000 clones, with roughly 75% occurring only once. The data were taken from a study of memory CD4+ T cells and cytomegalovirus serostatus. The sample taken for sequencing was memory CD4+ T cells from blood. The TCR originated in an adult in good health and CMV-seronegative.

CDR3 DNA sequence: TGTGCCAGCAGCGTAGGTCTGGGGCACGCTGAAGCTTTCTTT. It specifies CASSVGLGHAEAFF. This chain joins TRBV9 and TRBJ1-1; possible D gene TRBD1, 5 bases. Germline-derived CDR1 and CDR2 are SGDLS and YYNGEE. V was clipped by 0 bases and J by 6 bases, with 12 bases between them. The length of the CDR3 is 14 residues. Variable domain in full (rest from reference TRBV9 and TRBJ1-1): DSGVTQTPKHLITATGQRVTLRCSPRSGDLSVYWYQQSLDQGLQFLIQYYNGEERAKGNILERFSAQQFPDLHSELNLSSLELGDSALYFCASSVGLGHAEAFFGQGTRLTVV.